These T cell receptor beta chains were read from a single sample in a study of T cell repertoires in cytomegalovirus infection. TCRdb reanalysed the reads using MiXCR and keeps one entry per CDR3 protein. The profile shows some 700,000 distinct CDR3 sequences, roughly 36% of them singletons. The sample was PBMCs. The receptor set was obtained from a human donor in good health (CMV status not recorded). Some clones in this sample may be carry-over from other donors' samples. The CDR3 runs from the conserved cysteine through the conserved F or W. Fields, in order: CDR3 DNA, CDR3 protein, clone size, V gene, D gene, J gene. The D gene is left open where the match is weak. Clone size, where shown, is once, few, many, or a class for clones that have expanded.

TGTGCCACCTCAGCCGTTAGCAATCAGCCCCAGCATTTT | CATSAVSNQPQHF | . | TRBV6-6 | . | TRBJ1-5
TGTGCCAGCAGCCCGAGACGGGCGGGGGCCAACGTCCTGACTTTC | CASSPRRAGANVLTF | . | TRBV27 | . | TRBJ2-6
TGTGCCAGCAGCCTGCCAGGAGGTAGCAATCAGCCCCAGCATTTT | CASSLPGGSNQPQHF | many | TRBV7-9 | . | TRBJ1-5
TGCGCCAGCAGCCACATCAAACAGGGCGGGAGGACTGAAGCTTTCTTT | CASSHIKQGGRTEAFF | few | TRBV4-1 | . | TRBJ1-1
TGTGCCACAGACAGTCAGGGGACCCAGTACTTC | CATDSQGTQYF | . | TRBV5-4 | . | TRBJ2-5
TGTGCCAGCAGTGCCATATACAATGAGCAGTTCTTC | CASSAIYNEQFF | . | TRBV7-9 | . | TRBJ2-1
TGTGCCATCGGTTATCAGCCCCAGCATTTT | CAIGYQPQHF | . | TRBV28 | . | TRBJ1-5
TGCAGCGTACGATTACAGGCTCAGAACACTGAAGCTTTCTTT | CSVRLQAQNTEAFF | few | TRBV29-1 | . | TRBJ1-1
TGTGCCAGCAGTGTAGAGACAGGGATGGGGGCTTTCTTT | CASSVETGMGAFF | . | TRBV6-1 | TRBD1 | TRBJ1-1
TGTGCCGGCCGGACAGGAGTGGGTCTGACAGATAATTCACCCCTCCACTTT | CAGRTGVGLTDNSPLHF | few | TRBV6-1 | TRBD1 | TRBJ1-6
TGTGCCAGCAGCTTAGCGCGGACAGGGTTGAACACTGAAGCTTTCTTT | CASSLARTGLNTEAFF | many | TRBV7-6 | TRBD1 | TRBJ1-1
TGTGCCAGCAGCCAAGCGGCGGGGGGCAGTGAGCAGTTCTTC | CASSQAAGGSEQFF | . | TRBV14 | TRBD2 | TRBJ2-1
TGTGCCAGCAGTAGAGGGACAGCCAGCAATCAGCCCCAGCATTTT | CASSRGTASNQPQHF | few | TRBV28 | TRBD1 | TRBJ1-5
TGTGCCAGCACCTCGGTAGGGGGCTCCACTGAAGCTTTCTTT | CASTSVGGSTEAFF | . | TRBV7-6 | TRBD1 | TRBJ1-1
TGCAGTCCTAGACTAGCGGGAGGGCGCCCTGAGCAGTTCTTC | CSPRLAGGRPEQFF | few | TRBV20-1 | TRBD2 | TRBJ2-1
TGTGCCAGCTCACCCCCCGGGAAGGTCACCGGGGAGCTGTTTTTT | CASSPPGKVTGELFF | . | TRBV18 | . | TRBJ2-2
TGCGCCAGCAGCCATGCCCCGACGGACAGCCAAGGCTACACCTTC | CASSHAPTDSQGYTF | . | TRBV4-1 | . | TRBJ1-2
TGTGCCAGCAGCTTGTCTCTAGCGGAGATGAATGAGCAGCTCTTC | CASSLSLAEMNEQLF | . | TRBV7-6 | TRBD2 | TRBJ2-1
TGTGCCAGCATTCATATAAGACTAGCGGGGGAGAACAATGAGCAGTTCTTC | CASIHIRLAGENNEQFF | few | TRBV28 | TRBD2 | TRBJ2-1
TGTGCCAGCAGTTATATCCGGGACAGGAGTCAAGGCACTGAAGCTTTCTTT | CASSYIRDRSQGTEAFF | . | TRBV6-5 | TRBD1 | TRBJ1-1
TGTGCCAGCAGCCGAGGGACAGGTTCGGTAGAGAGAAAAAAACTGTTTTTT | CASSRGTGSVERKKLFF | many | TRBV7-2 | TRBD1 | TRBJ1-4
TGTGCCAGCAGCTTAGGTCGGGGGGCCGGGGGGAATGAGCAGTTCTTC | CASSLGRGAGGNEQFF | . | TRBV11-2 | . | TRBJ2-1
TGCAGTGCTAGCGGGACTAGTACCGAGCAGTCCTTC | CSASGTSTEQSF | . | TRBV20-1 | TRBD2 | TRBJ2-7
TGTGCCAGCAGCCTTCCGTTGAACGAGCAGTACTTC | CASSLPLNEQYF | few | TRBV7-2 | . | TRBJ2-7
TGTGCCAGCAGCATTAACCGGGGACAGGGGGCGGTGGCTGAAGCTTTCTTT | CASSINRGQGAVAEAFF | few | TRBV7-9 | TRBD1 | TRBJ1-1
TGTGCCAGCAGCTCAATGGGTGGCGCGGGGAGCTCCTACGAGCAGTACTTC | CASSSMGGAGSSYEQYF | many | TRBV7-8 | . | TRBJ2-7
TGTGCCAGCAGCTTAGATTCGGACAGGAATTCACCCCTCCACTTT | CASSLDSDRNSPLHF | . | TRBV7-2 | TRBD1 | TRBJ1-6
TGTGCCAGAAGCCCCGGACCATTCGGTGAGAAGTTCTTC | CARSPGPFGEKFF | . | TRBV7-8 | . | TRBJ2-1
TGTGCCAGCAGTGACAAACCGGGACCAATCTTGGGCGATGAGCAGTTCTTC | CASSDKPGPILGDEQFF | . | TRBV6-6 | . | TRBJ2-1
TGTGCCAGCAGCCCGCAGGTAGCGGGGGGCCCAACCTCGCAGTATTTT | CASSPQVAGGPTSQYF | few | TRBV7-3 | TRBD2 | TRBJ2-3
TGTGCCAGCAGCTTAGCCCAGGCAGGGCGAGCCTATGGCTACACCTTC | CASSLAQAGRAYGYTF | . | TRBV7-2 | . | TRBJ1-2
TGTGCCAGCAGTGAAACAAGGCTAGGTGGCTACACCTTC | CASSETRLGGYTF | . | TRBV6-1 | . | TRBJ1-2
TGTGCCATCAGTGAGCGACAGATCACCGGGGAGCTGTTTTTT | CAISERQITGELFF | few | TRBV10-3 | . | TRBJ2-2
TGTGCCAGCAGCCAAGAGAGGCCGGGGCAGGGGTCGTACACCGGGGAGCTGTTTTTT | CASSQERPGQGSYTGELFF | few | TRBV14 | . | TRBJ2-2
TGCAGCGCCGGACTAGCGGGGGGTAATGAGCAGTTCTTC | CSAGLAGGNEQFF | . | TRBV29-1 | TRBD2 | TRBJ2-1
TGTGCCAGCAGTTTAGGTATAGCGAACACTGAAGCTTTCTTT | CASSLGIANTEAFF | . | TRBV12-3/TRBV12-4 | . | TRBJ1-1
TGTGCCAGCAGTGACATAGCCGGCCCCACAGATACGCAGTATTTT | CASSDIAGPTDTQYF | . | TRBV6-4 | . | TRBJ2-3
TGTGCCAGCAGGCTTCGGGGACTAGCGGGTTTAGATACGCAGTATTTT | CASRLRGLAGLDTQYF | . | TRBV27 | TRBD2 | TRBJ2-3
TGCGCCAGCAGCCACCGAAGGGACAGCCTGGGGGGCTACACCTTC | CASSHRRDSLGGYTF | few | TRBV4-1 | TRBD1 | TRBJ1-2
TGTGCCACCAGTGATCAAACCAGGGGCACCGGGGAGCTGTTTTTT | CATSDQTRGTGELFF | . | TRBV24-1 | . | TRBJ2-2
TGTGCCAGCAGGGGTCTCTCCTACAATGAGCAGTTCTTC | CASRGLSYNEQFF | few | TRBV7-9 | . | TRBJ2-1
TGTGCCATCAGTGAGTCGGAAAGGAGCACAGATACGCAGTATTTT | CAISESERSTDTQYF | . | TRBV10-3 | . | TRBJ2-3